Listed here are 26 T cell receptor beta chains from one sample, sequenced in a study of human T cells and chemical hapten exposure. TCRdb reprocessed the RACE reads via MiXCR and lists one record per CDR3 protein. The sample lists around 120,000 distinct CDR3 sequences, less than 15% occurring once. Sample time point: pre-sensitization, week 0. Sample treatment: therapeutic diphenylcyclopropenone sensitization with weekly scalp DPC. Sequences were derived from whole blood, sampled in connection with sensitization to the hapten diphenylcyclopropenone (DPC). Receptors were obtained from a woman under 30 with alopecia areata. Some clones in this sample may be carry-over from other donors' samples.

This chain connects TRBV6-5 to TRBJ1-3, with D possibly matching TRBD1 (5 bases). The V and J ends lost 6 bases and 0 bases respectively, with 15 bases between them. The V gene's germline CDR1 is MNHEY and CDR2 SVGAGI. The CDR3 has 16 amino acids. This chain's CDR3 is CASSRGGRYSGNTIYF. The CDR3 DNA reads as TGTGCCAGCAGCCGGGGGGGACGGTACTCTGGAAACACCATATATTTT.

This clonotype came up a few times. The J gene is TRBJ1-2, the V gene TRBV29-1; TRBD1 matches at 12 bases. Per germline, CDR1 SQVTM and CDR2 ANQGSEA. The CDR3 sequence is 13 residues long. The J segment lost 7 bases and the V segment lost 3 bases, leaving 3 bases of the junction unmatched. The CDR3 loop reads CSVDGTGGGGYTF. DNA of the CDR3: TGCAGCGTTGATGGGACAGGGGGCGGTGGCTACACCTTC.

This clonotype was found many times. This rearrangement joins TRBV7-2 to TRBJ2-3; D assignment may be TRBD1 or TRBD2 (6 bases each). The CDR3 spans 16 residues. CDR1 is SGHTA and CDR2 is FQGNSA in the germline V gene. V shed 6 bases and J shed 0 bases, with 16 bases lying between them. This CDR3 is CASRPDTGASTDTQYF. The CDR3 DNA reads TGTGCCAGCAGACCGGACACGGGGGCGAGCACAGATACGCAGTATTTT.

J is TRBJ1-2 and V is TRBV18; D is unresolved. V lost 5 bases and J lost 8, with 12 bases in between. CDR3 length equals 12 residues. The V gene's germline CDR1 is KGHSH and CDR2 LQKENI. In DNA, the CDR3 is TGTGCCAGCTCAGTATTATCGGACGGCTACACCTTC. Translating gives CASSVLSDGYTF.

This chain uses TRBV6-6 with TRBJ2-6, with D possibly being TRBD2 (6 bases). CDR1 and CDR2 from the germline V gene are MNHNY and SVGAGI (reference sequence). The CDR3 totals 18 residues. Trimming shortened V by 0 bases and J by 3 bases, and 15 bases separated the two germline ends. The CDR3 DNA follows: TGTGCCAGCAGTTACTCGGAGGGCCCGGTTTTTGGGGCCAACGTCCTGACTTTC. Its translation: CASSYSEGPVFGANVLTF.

The sample holds many counts of this clonotype. The chain uses TRBV20-1 and TRBJ1-1, with D possibly matching TRBD1 (6 bases). Trimming took 0 bases from V and 6 from J, leaving 14 bases between them. The CDR3 runs 14 residues. CDR1 and CDR2 from the germline V gene are DFQATT and SNEGSKA (reference sequence). The CDR3 sequence: CSARDGREGAEAFF. The CDR3 DNA reads TGCAGTGCTAGAGATGGGAGGGAGGGGGCTGAAGCTTTCTTT.

CDR3 sequence (DNA): TGCGCCAGCAGCTTGGGACAGGGAGACTATGGCTACACCTTC. This codes for CASSLGQGDYGYTF. The chain recombines TRBV5-1 with TRBJ1-2; 7 bases fit TRBD1. The CDR3 contains 14 residues. The germline V gene encodes CDR1 SGHRS and CDR2 YFSETQ. Trimming cost V 0 bases and J 3 bases; bases outside gene matches: 2.

This clonotype showed up many times. The chain uses TRBV7-9 and TRBJ1-4; a possible D gene is TRBD1 (6 bases). Germline V gene sequence: CDR1 SEHNR, CDR2 FQNEAQ (reference sequence). The CDR3 runs 15 residues. Between the trimmed V and J ends, which lost 4 bases and 4 bases, there was a span of 13 bases. Here the CDR3 reads CASSSSGEDNEKLFF. CDR3 DNA: TGTGCCAGCAGCTCCTCAGGGGAAGATAATGAAAAACTGTTTTTT.

This clonotype was counted many times. V and J are TRBV2 and TRBJ2-4; D may be TRBD1 or TRBD2 (5 bases each). CDR1 SNHLY and CDR2 FYNNEI come from the germline V gene. The V gene lost 1 base and the J gene lost 2 bases, with 6 bases spanning the gap. The CDR3 covers 14 residues. The CDR3 DNA is TGTGCCAGCAGTGAAGGGGGGACCAAAAACATTCAGTACTTC. It encodes CASSEGGTKNIQYF.

The chain is built from TRBV7-3 and TRBJ1-1; D might be TRBD1 (6 bases). V was cut by 8 bases and J by 4 bases, with 20 bases left in between. Per germline, CDR1 SGHTA and CDR2 FQGTGA. This CDR3 has 15 amino acids. The CDR3 nucleotides read TGTGCCAGCGGCCCACCACAGGGTCGGGCCACTGAAGCTTTCTTT. It translates to CASGPPQGRATEAFF.

There are many counts of this clonotype. The DNA for the CDR3 is TGTGCCAGTAGTATTCGGGCAGGGGGCACAGATACGCAGTATTTT. Its protein is CASSIRAGGTDTQYF. This chain joins TRBV19 and TRBJ2-3; D perhaps matches TRBD1 (6 bases). The CDR3 is 15 residues long. The germline gives CDR1 LNHDA, CDR2 SQIVND (reference sequence). V lost 3 bases and J lost 1, with 11 bases in between.

As DNA, the CDR3 is TGTGCCAGCAGCCTACGACAGGGTGTCCCGCAGCCCCAGCATTTT. Translating it yields CASSLRQGVPQPQHF. The V call is TRBV12-3 or TRBV12-4, the J call TRBJ1-5; TRBD1 matches 7 bases. There are 15 residues in the CDR3. The ends lost 6 bases at V and 7 bases at J; junction bases unmatched: 12.

This clonotype was counted only a few times. The chain joins TRBV11-2 to TRBJ2-7, with TRBD1 matching over 9 bases. V gave up 7 bases and J gave up 2 bases; unmatched junction bases: 9. CDR1 and CDR2 (germline): SGHAT, FQNNGV. This CDR3 spans 15 amino acids. CDR3 protein: CASTLTGTGPYEQYF. The CDR3 DNA follows: TGTGCCAGCACTCTCACCGGGACAGGGCCCTACGAGCAGTACTTC.

The gene calls are TRBV7-8 and TRBJ1-2, with D perhaps TRBD1 (6 bases). The V and J ends lost 1 base and 6 bases respectively, with 12 bases between them. CDR1 SGHVS and CDR2 FQNEAQ come from the germline V gene. The CDR3 extends over 14 amino acids. In nucleotides, the CDR3 is TGTGCCAGCAGCTTAGGGACAGAAGGGGATGGCTACACCTTC. As protein: CASSLGTEGDGYTF.

Many counts were recorded for this clonotype. This chain joins TRBV9 and TRBJ2-7, with D uncertain. Trimming left V 0 bases short and J 6 bases short, with 10 bases between. The CDR3 spans 13 residues. CDR1 is SGDLS, CDR2 YYNGEE, per germline. The CDR3 DNA follows: TGTGCCAGCAGCGTAGGTTCGTGGGGCGAGCAGTACTTC. Translated, it gives CASSVGSWGEQYF.

This sequence joins TRBV7-9 and TRBJ2-2, with D perhaps matching TRBD2 (6 bases). Germline-derived CDR1 and CDR2 are SEHNR and FQNEAQ (reference sequence). This CDR3 has 14 amino acids. V lost 4 bases and J 3 bases, leaving 9 bases between the germline ends. Written as DNA, the CDR3 is TGTGCCAGCAGCTGGAGGGGAGACACCGGGGAGCTGTTTTTT. Translating it yields CASSWRGDTGELFF.

The chain couples TRBV5-6 to TRBJ1-2, with TRBD1 as a possible D gene (6 bases). The CDR3 length is 16 residues. Deletions cut 1 base from V and 6 bases from J, with 19 bases between. From germline, CDR1 is SGHDT and CDR2 YYEEEE. CDR3 DNA sequence: TGTGCCAGCAGCTTGACAGGGTTCGGAGCTGTGAATGGCTACACCTTC. This encodes CASSLTGFGAVNGYTF.

This chain joins TRBV6-2 or TRBV6-3 and TRBJ2-7; D tentatively fits TRBD1 or TRBD2 (5 bases each). Trimming took 4 bases from V and 4 from J, leaving 20 bases between them. Per the germline V gene, CDR1 is MNHEY and CDR2 is SVGEGT. This CDR3 contains 16 residues. CDR3 region: CASSSPRDRHGYEQYF. The CDR3 region has the DNA TGTGCCAGCAGTTCTCCCCGGGACCGTCACGGGTACGAGCAGTACTTC.

The chain joins TRBV2 to TRBJ1-6, with D tentatively TRBD1 (5 bases). The V gene lost 7 bases and the J gene lost 4 bases, with 11 bases spanning the gap. CDR1 and CDR2 from the germline V gene are SNHLY and FYNNEI. CDR3 length: 14 residues. CDR3 DNA sequence: TGTGCCAGCAAGGAAGAGGGGTATAATTCACCCCTCCACTTT. Protein product: CASKEEGYNSPLHF.

This clonotype has only a few counts. CDR3 DNA: TGTGCCAGCAGTTTGACACAGCCGTATCAGCCCCAGCATTTT. Translated: CASSLTQPYQPQHF. V usage is TRBV28 and J usage is TRBJ1-5; D is unclear. CDR3 length: 14 amino acids. The V end was cut by 3 bases, the J end by 5 bases, with 11 bases between. CDR1 and CDR2 from the germline V gene are MDHEN and SYDVKM.

This rearrangement joins TRBV7-8 to TRBJ2-2, with 8 bases fitting TRBD1. This CDR3 spans 17 amino acids. The V gene's germline CDR1 is SGHVS and CDR2 FQNEAQ. V lost 9 bases, J lost 2 bases, and 14 bases stayed unmatched. CDR3 amino acids: CASFRRPGQANTGELFF. CDR3 DNA: TGTGCCAGTTTCCGCCGTCCGGGACAGGCCAACACCGGGGAGCTGTTTTTT.

This clonotype was observed a handful of times. The rearrangement uses TRBV4-3 and TRBJ2-3, with TRBD2 matching 11 bases. Trimming at V came to 0 bases and at J to 6 bases, leaving 11 bases not matched to a gene. The CDR3 runs 18 residues. From germline, CDR1 is LGHNA and CDR2 YSLEER. For the CDR3, the DNA is TGCGCCAGCAGCCAAGAAACCGGGACTAGCGGAGTTTTGGATACGCAGTATTTT. This codes for CASSQETGTSGVLDTQYF.

This clonotype was recorded many times. The chain recombines TRBV6-2 or TRBV6-3 with TRBJ1-4; D call uncertain. Germline CDR1 reads MNHEY; CDR2 reads SVGEGT. The CDR3 spans 13 residues. V lost 2 bases and J 12 bases, leaving 13 bases between the germline ends. The CDR3 here is CASSYTRRPELFF. The CDR3 DNA sequence: TGTGCCAGCAGTTACACGCGGCGTCCGGAACTGTTTTTT.

This clonotype was observed a few times. The CDR3 DNA reads as TGTGCAAGTCGCTCGTCCCCCGGACAGGGCTACGAGCAGTACTTC. It codes for CASRSSPGQGYEQYF. This rearrangement joins TRBV12-2 to TRBJ2-7; the table names TRBD1, a call not compared with the DNA. TRBV12-2 is assigned pseudogene status. This CDR3 spans 15 amino acids.

This chain connects TRBV27 to TRBJ2-7; 9 nucleotides agree with TRBD1. The V gene end was trimmed by 5 bases and the J gene end by 5 bases; junction bases not matched to a gene: 10. The length of the CDR3 is 15 residues. Germline V gene lookup returns CDR1 MNHEY and CDR2 SMNVEV (reference sequence). In nucleotides, the CDR3 is TGTGCCAGCAGTCCCATCGTGGGACAGGGCGACGAGCAGTACTTC. Amino acids: CASSPIVGQGDEQYF.

Only a few counts were recorded for this clonotype. The chain uses TRBV28 and TRBJ1-1; possibly TRBD1 for D (5 bases). Germline assignment: CDR1 MDHEN and CDR2 SYDVKM. The CDR3 is 19 residues long. V lost 4 bases, J lost 3 bases, and 27 bases lay in between. Here the CDR3 DNA reads TGTGCCAGCAGTTCACATCTTATACGCCCCGGGACCCCGGACACTGAAGCTTTCTTT. Its translation is CASSSHLIRPGTPDTEAFF.